This note documents a single TCR beta chain sequence. Its antigen is as yet unknown. It was with 60 Vbeta and 13 Jbeta primers that the PCR ran. The method was immunoSEQ multiplex PCR; TCRdb's version includes in-frame clones alone and lacks a portion of them. This table has roughly 150,000 clones, roughly 80% appearing once. Germline loops: CDR1 SGHRS, CDR2 YFSETQ. The CDR3 consists of 16 residues. The ends lost 2 bases at V and 2 bases at J; junction bases unmatched: 4. This sample is part of a study of cytomegalovirus exposure and HLA in healthy donors. As for the study in general: There were 350 to 400 genotyped donors. Of these, roughly 82% fell in the genetic ancestry cluster associated with self-reported Caucasian donors. Study-level findings and limits: Presence/absence comparisons presumed near-even sequencing depth among donors.

The specimen sequenced was PBMCs. The source of this sequence is a woman between 40 and 55 years old in good health and CMV-seropositive. This chain links TRBV5-1 with TRBJ2-3, with 11 positions matching TRBD2. CDR3 nucleotides: TGCGCCAGCAGCTTCCGGACTAGCGGGCTCACAGATACGCAGTATTTT. This sequence encodes CASSFRTSGLTDTQYF.